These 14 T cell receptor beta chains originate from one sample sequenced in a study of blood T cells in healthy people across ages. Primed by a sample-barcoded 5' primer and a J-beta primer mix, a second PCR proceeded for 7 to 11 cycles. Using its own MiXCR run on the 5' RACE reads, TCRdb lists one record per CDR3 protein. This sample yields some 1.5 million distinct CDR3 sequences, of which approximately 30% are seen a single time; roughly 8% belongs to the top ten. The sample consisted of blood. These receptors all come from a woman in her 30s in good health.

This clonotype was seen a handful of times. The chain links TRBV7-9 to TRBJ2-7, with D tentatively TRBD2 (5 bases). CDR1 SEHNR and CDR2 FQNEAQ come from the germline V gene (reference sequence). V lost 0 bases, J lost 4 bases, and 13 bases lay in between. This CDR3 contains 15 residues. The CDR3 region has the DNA TGTGCCAGCAGCTTAGCGTGGCAGACTACATACGAGCAGTACTTC. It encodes CASSLAWQTTYEQYF.

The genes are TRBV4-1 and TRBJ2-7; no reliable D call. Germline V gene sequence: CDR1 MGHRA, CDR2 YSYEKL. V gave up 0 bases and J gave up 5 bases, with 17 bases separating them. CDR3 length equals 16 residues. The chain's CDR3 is CASSQEFTDDRHEQYF. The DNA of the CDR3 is TGCGCCAGCAGCCAAGAATTTACCGACGACCGCCACGAGCAGTACTTC.

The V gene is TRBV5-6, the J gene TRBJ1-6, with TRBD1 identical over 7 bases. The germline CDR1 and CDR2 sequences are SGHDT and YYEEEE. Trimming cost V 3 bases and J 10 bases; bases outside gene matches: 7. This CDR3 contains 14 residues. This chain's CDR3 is CASSSTRGRSPLHF. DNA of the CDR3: TGTGCCAGCAGCTCTACCAGGGGGAGATCACCCCTCCACTTT.

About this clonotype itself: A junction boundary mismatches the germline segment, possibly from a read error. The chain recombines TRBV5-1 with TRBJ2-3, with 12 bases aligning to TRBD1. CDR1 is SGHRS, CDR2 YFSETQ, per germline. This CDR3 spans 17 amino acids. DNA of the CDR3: TGCGCCAGCAGATTGGAACCGGGACAGGGGGCGCGGCATACGCAGTATTTT. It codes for CASRLEPGQGARHTQYF.

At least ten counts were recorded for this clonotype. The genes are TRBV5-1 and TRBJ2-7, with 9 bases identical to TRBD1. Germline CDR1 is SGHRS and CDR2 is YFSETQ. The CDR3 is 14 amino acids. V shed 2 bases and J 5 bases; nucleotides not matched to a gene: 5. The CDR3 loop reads CASSFSTGGDEQYF. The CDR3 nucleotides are TGCGCCAGCAGCTTTTCGACAGGGGGAGACGAGCAGTACTTC.

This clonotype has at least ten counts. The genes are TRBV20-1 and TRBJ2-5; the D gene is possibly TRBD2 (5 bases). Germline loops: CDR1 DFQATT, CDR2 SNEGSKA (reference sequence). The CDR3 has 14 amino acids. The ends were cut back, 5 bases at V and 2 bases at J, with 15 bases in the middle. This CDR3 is CSALPGLVQETQYF. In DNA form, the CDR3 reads TGCAGTGCTCTCCCTGGACTTGTTCAAGAGACCCAGTACTTC.

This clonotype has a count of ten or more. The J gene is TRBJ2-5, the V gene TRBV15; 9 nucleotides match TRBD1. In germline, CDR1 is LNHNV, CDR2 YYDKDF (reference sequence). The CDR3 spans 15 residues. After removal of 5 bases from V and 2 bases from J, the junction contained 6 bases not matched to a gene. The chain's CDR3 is CATSARDRAQETQYF. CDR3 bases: TGTGCCACCAGCGCGCGGGACAGGGCACAAGAGACCCAGTACTTC.

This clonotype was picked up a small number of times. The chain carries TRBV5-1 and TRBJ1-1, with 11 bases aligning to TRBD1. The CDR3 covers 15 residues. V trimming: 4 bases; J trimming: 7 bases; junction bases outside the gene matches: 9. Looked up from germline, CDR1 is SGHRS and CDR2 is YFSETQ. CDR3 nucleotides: TGCGCCAGCAGCCCGGGGACAGGGGGAAGGGATGAAGCTTTCTTT. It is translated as CASSPGTGGRDEAFF.

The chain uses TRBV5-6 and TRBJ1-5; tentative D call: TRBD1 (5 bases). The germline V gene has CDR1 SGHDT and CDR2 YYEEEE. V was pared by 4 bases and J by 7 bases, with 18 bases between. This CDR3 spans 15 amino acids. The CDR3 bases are TGTGCCAGCAGCACATCCGGGACGCCGTACCAGCCCCAGCATTTT. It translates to CASSTSGTPYQPQHF.

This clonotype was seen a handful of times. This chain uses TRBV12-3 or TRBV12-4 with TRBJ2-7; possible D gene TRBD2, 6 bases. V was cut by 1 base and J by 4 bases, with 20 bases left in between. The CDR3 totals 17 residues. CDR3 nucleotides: TGTGCCAGCAGTTTAGGTTCTTGGGGACTCTCGAGGTACGAGCAGTACTTC. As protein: CASSLGSWGLSRYEQYF.

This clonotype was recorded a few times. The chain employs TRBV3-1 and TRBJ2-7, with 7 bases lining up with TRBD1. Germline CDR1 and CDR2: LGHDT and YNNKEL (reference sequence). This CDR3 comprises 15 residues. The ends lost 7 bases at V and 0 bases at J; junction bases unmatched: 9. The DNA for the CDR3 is TGTGCCAGCAACAATGAGGGGGCCAACTCCTACGAGCAGTACTTC. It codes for CASNNEGANSYEQYF.

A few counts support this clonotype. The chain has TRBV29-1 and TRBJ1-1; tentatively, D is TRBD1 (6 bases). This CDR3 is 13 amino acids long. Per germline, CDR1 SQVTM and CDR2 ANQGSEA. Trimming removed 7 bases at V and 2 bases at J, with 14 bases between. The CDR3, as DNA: TGCAGCGCCGACCTGGGGACAAACACTGAAGCTTTCTTT. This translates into CSADLGTNTEAFF.

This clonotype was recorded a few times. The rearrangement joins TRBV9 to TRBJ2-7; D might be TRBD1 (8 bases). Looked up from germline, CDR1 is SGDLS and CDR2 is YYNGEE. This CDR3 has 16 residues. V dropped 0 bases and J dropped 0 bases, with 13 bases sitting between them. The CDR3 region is CASSVGEGTGSYEQYF. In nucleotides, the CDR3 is TGTGCCAGCAGCGTAGGGGAGGGGACAGGCTCCTACGAGCAGTACTTC.

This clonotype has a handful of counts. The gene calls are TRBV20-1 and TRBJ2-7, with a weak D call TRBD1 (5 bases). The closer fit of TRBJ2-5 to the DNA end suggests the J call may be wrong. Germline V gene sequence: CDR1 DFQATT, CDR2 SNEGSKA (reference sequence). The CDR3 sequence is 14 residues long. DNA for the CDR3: TGCAGTGCTAGAGGCCCAGGGAACTCCCAGACCCAGTACTTC. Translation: CSARGPGNSQTQYF.